Listed here are 13 T cell receptor beta chains from one sample, sequenced in a study of breast tumors, draining lymph nodes, adjacent tissues. Axillary draining lymph nodes of breast cancer patients supplied the node samples. TCRdb re-called the multiplex PCR reads with MiXCR, one entry per CDR3 protein. The data contain about 170,000 distinct CDR3 sequences, more than 25% of them singletons. Sequenced material: axillary lymph node tissue. The receptor source for this set is a female donor with breast cancer. Some clones in this sample may be carry-over from other donors' samples.

This sequence joins TRBV7-9 and TRBJ2-1; D may be TRBD2 (6 bases). The CDR3 spans 21 residues. Germline V gene sequence: CDR1 SEHNR, CDR2 FQNEAQ (reference sequence). Trimming left V 6 bases short and J 8 bases short, with 38 bases between. Here the CDR3 reads CASRLRGLRPGQDRPPDEQFF. CDR3 nucleotide sequence: TGTGCCAGCAGGCTGAGGGGACTCCGGCCAGGCCAAGATAGGCCACCGGATGAGCAGTTCTTC. Combining the CDR3 with reference TRBV7-9 and TRBJ2-1 gives the whole variable domain DTGVSQNPRHKITKRGQNVTFRCDPISEHNRLYWYRQTLGQGPEFLTYFQNEAQLEKSRLLSDRFSAERPKGSFSTLEIQRTEQGDSAMYLCASRLRGLRPGQDRPPDEQFFGPGTRLTVL.

With respect to this clonotype: In this CDR3 the conserved last residue, phenylalanine or tryptophan, is missing, so a read error is likely. This chain connects TRBV2 to TRBJ1-6, with D tentatively TRBD1 (5 bases). CDR1 is SNHLY and CDR2 is FYNNEI in the germline V gene. The CDR3 extends over 14 amino acids. Trimming pared 7 bases from V and 7 bases from J, leaving 14 bases between. CDR3 sequence (DNA): TGTGCCAGCATCGTTCAGGGCAGGAATTCACCCCTCCACATT. This sequence encodes CASIVQGRNSPLHI.

This clonotype occurred many times. V is TRBV6-4 and J is TRBJ2-3; tentative D call: TRBD2 (5 bases). Trimming took 0 bases from V and 3 from J, leaving 7 bases between them. The germline gives CDR1 MRHNA, CDR2 SNTAGT. This CDR3 region has 14 residues. The CDR3 loop is CASSDSRVTDTQYF. The CDR3 nucleotides are TGTGCCAGCAGTGACTCGCGGGTTACAGATACGCAGTATTTT.

Remarks on this clonotype: This CDR3 fails to terminate in the conserved phenylalanine or tryptophan, so it likely reflects a read error. The chain joins TRBV7-9 to TRBJ2-5; the D gene could be TRBD1 or TRBD2 (5 bases each). Germline lookup yields CDR1 SEHNR and CDR2 FQNEAQ (reference sequence). There are 15 residues in the CDR3. V gave up 2 bases and J gave up 1 base, with 11 bases separating them. CDR3 DNA sequence: TGTGCCAGCAGCTTACAGGGACGGGGCCAAGAGACCCAGTACCTC. Translating it yields CASSLQGRGQETQYL.

The chain couples TRBV2 to TRBJ1-6; D is unresolved. The CDR3 length is 13 residues. V was cut by 6 bases and J by 9 bases, with 12 bases left in between. Germline V gene data show CDR1 as SNHLY and CDR2 as FYNNEI. For the CDR3, the DNA is TGTGCCAGCAGGTCTGGGTCGTTTTCACCCCTCCACTTT. Residues: CASRSGSFSPLHF.

The V call is TRBV7-2, the J call TRBJ2-5; no reliable D call. In germline, CDR1 is SGHTA, CDR2 FQGNSA. V shed 2 bases and J shed 9 bases, with 16 bases lying between them. The CDR3 contains 14 residues. The CDR3 DNA reads as TGTGCCAGCAGCTTATGGGATAACAATCAGCCCCAGTACTTC. Translated, it gives CASSLWDNNQPQYF.

This clonotype has more than one count but fewer than ten. This may arise from a read error, as a much more abundant clone is one base away. The V gene is TRBV12-3 or TRBV12-4, the J gene TRBJ1-4, with D possibly matching TRBD1 (6 bases). The CDR3 loop spans 15 amino acids. Trimming shortened V by 3 bases and J by 16 bases, and 24 bases separated the two germline ends. CDR3 coding DNA: TGTGCCAGCAGTTTTGGGGGGGGCTTTGGGAGAGGACCGTTTTTT. Translating gives CASSFGGGFGRGPFF.

This clonotype was seen repeatedly, ten times or more. V and J are TRBV20-1 and TRBJ2-5; the D gene is possibly TRBD2 (6 bases). This CDR3 has 15 amino acids. CDR1 DFQATT and CDR2 SNEGSKA come from the germline V gene (reference sequence). Trimming took off 0 bases at V and 5 bases at J, with 16 bases between the two ends. CDR3 residues: CSARDSSGVRETQYF. The CDR3 DNA follows: TGCAGTGCTAGAGATAGCTCGGGAGTTCGGGAGACCCAGTACTTC.

The genes are TRBV28 and TRBJ2-1; D unresolved. CDR3 length equals 15 residues. The V end lost 4 bases, the J end lost 4 bases, and 14 bases lay between the germline ends. Germline V gene data show CDR1 as MDHEN and CDR2 as SYDVKM. CDR3 region: CASSSARAVYNEQFF. CDR3 DNA: TGTGCCAGCAGTTCGGCAAGGGCGGTATACAATGAGCAGTTCTTC.

This clonotype has a count of ten or more. The CDR3 here is CASSLNGLYGYTF. CDR3 in DNA: TGTGCCAGCAGCTTGAATGGGCTCTATGGCTACACCTTC. V usage is TRBV5-6 and J usage is TRBJ1-2; D is unclear. The V end lost 1 base, the J end lost 4 bases, and 8 bases lay between the germline ends. The CDR3 has 13 residues. Germline V gives CDR1 SGHDT, CDR2 YYEEEE.

This clonotype was seen ten or more times. The chain has TRBV14 and TRBJ2-1; 8 bases align to TRBD1. The CDR3 extends over 20 amino acids. Trimming took 1 base from V and 0 from J; bases not matched to a gene: 14. The V gene's germline CDR1 is SGHDN and CDR2 FVKESK. The CDR3 protein is CASSQVRGQVPALSYNEQFF. The CDR3 DNA reads TGTGCCAGCAGCCAAGTTAGGGGACAGGTCCCAGCCCTCTCCTACAATGAGCAGTTCTTC.

This clonotype occurred many times. The chain uses TRBV11-2 and TRBJ2-5, with a possible D match to TRBD1 (6 bases). The CDR3 contains 13 residues. Germline V gene lookup returns CDR1 SGHAT and CDR2 FQNNGV. The ends were cut back, 5 bases at V and 1 base at J, with 8 bases in the middle. CDR3 sequence reads: CASSQGIQETQYF. CDR3 sequence (DNA): TGTGCCAGCAGCCAGGGGATCCAAGAGACCCAGTACTTC.

This CDR3 is CASSEWGAVYGYTF. CDR3 nucleotides: TGTGCCAGCAGTGAATGGGGAGCGGTTTATGGCTACACCTTC. The rearrangement uses TRBV25-1 and TRBJ1-2, with D unresolved. The CDR3 spans 14 residues. Trimming shortened V by 1 base and J by 5 bases, and 11 bases separated the two germline ends. The germline CDR1 and CDR2 sequences are MGHDK and SYGVNS.